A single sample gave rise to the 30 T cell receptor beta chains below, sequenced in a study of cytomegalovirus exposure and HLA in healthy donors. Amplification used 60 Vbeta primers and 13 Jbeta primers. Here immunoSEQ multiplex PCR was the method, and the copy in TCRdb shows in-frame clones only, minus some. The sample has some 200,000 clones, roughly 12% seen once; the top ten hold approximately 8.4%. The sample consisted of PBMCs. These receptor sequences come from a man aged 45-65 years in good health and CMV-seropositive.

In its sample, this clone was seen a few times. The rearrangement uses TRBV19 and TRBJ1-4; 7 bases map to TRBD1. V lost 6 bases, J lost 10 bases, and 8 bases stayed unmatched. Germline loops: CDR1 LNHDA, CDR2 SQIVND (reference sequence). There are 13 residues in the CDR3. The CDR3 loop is CASRSQGVGKLFF. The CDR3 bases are TGTGCCAGTAGATCTCAGGGGGTGGGAAAACTGTTTTTT.

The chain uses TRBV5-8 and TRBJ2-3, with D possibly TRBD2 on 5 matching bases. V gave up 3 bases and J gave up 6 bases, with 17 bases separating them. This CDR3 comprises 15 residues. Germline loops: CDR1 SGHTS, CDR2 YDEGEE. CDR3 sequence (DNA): TGTGCCAGCAGCTCGGGGATCTCCCGCGGGGATACGCAGTATTTT. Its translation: CASSSGISRGDTQYF.

CDR3 in DNA: TGTGCCAGCAGTCCGGGGACAGGGGGCTACACAGATACGCAGTATTTT. Translation gives CASSPGTGGYTDTQYF. V and J are TRBV28 and TRBJ2-3; 12 bases fit TRBD1. This CDR3 comprises 16 residues. Germline V gives CDR1 MDHEN, CDR2 SYDVKM. Trimming took 5 bases from V and 2 from J; bases not matched to a gene: 5.

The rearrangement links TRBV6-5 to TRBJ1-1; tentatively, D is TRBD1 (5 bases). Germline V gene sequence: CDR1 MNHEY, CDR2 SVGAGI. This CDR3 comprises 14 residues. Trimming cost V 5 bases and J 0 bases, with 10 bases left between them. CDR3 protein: CASSLGGMNTEAFF. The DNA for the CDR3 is TGTGCCAGCAGTCTCGGGGGTATGAACACTGAAGCTTTCTTT.

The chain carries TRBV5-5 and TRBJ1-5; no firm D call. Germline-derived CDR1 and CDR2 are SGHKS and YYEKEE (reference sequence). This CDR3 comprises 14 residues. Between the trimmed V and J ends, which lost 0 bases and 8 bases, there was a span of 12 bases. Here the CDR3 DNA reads TGTGCCAGCAGCTTGGCGGCCCATCGGGAGCCCCAGCATTTT. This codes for CASSLAAHREPQHF.

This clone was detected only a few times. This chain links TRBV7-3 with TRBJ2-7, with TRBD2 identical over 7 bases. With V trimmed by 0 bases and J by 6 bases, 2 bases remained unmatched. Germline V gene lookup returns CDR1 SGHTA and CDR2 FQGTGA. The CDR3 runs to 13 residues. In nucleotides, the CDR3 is TGTGCCAGCAGCTTAACGACTAGCAGCGAGCAGTACTTC. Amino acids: CASSLTTSSEQYF.

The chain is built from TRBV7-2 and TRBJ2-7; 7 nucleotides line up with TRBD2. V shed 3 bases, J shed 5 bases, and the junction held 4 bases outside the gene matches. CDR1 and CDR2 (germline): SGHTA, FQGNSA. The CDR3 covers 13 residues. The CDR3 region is CASSFRTSDEQYF. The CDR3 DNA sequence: TGTGCCAGCAGCTTCCGGACTAGTGACGAGCAGTACTTC.

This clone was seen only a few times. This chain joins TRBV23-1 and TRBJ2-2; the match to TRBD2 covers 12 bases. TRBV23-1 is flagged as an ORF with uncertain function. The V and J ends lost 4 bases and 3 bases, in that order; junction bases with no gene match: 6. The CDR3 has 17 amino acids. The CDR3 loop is CASSPSGGGTDTGELFF. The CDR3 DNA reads TGCGCCAGCAGTCCTAGCGGGGGGGGGACGGACACCGGGGAGCTGTTTTTT.

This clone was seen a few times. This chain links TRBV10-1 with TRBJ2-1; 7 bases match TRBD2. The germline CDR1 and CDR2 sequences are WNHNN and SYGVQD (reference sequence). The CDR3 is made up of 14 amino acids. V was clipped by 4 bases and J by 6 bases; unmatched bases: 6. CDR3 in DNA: TGCGCCAGCAGTGCGGCTAGCGGCCTCAATGAGCAGTTCTTC. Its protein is CASSAASGLNEQFF.

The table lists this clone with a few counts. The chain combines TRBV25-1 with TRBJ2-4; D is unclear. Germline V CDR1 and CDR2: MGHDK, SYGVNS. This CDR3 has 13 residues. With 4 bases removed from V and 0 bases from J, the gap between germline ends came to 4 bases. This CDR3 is CASSGLAKNIQYF. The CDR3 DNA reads TGTGCCAGCAGTGGACTAGCCAAAAACATTCAGTACTTC. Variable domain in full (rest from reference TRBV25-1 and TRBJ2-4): EADIYQTPRYLVIGTGKKITLECSQTMGHDKMYWYQQDPGMELHLIHYSYGVNSTEKGDLSSESTVSRIRTEHFPLTLESARPSHTSQYLCASSGLAKNIQYFGAGTRLSVL.

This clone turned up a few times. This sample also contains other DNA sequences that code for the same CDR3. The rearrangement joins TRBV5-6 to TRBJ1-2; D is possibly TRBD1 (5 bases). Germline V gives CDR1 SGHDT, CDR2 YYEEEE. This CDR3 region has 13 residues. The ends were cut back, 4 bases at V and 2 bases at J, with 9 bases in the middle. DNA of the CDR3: TGTGCCAGCAGCCCGGGGGGGAACTATGGCTACACCTTC. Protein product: CASSPGGNYGYTF.

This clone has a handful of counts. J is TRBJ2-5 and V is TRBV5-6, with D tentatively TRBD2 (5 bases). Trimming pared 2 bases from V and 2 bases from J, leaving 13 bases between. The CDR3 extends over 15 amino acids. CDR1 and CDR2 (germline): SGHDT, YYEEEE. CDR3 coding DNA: TGTGCCAGCAGCTTCTGGCGGGCTCTACAAGAGACCCAGTACTTC. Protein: CASSFWRALQETQYF.

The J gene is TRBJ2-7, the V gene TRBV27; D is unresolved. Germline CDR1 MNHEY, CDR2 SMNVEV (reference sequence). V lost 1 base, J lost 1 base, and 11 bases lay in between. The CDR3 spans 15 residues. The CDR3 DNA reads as TGTGCCAGCAGTTTATTCAATGGGCGATCCTACGAGCAGTACTTC. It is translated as CASSLFNGRSYEQYF.

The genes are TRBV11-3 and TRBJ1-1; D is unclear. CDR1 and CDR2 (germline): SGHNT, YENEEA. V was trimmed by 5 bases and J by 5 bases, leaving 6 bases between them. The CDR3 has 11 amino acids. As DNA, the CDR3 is TGTGCCAGCAGCCAGGATACTGAAGCTTTCTTT. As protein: CASSQDTEAFF.

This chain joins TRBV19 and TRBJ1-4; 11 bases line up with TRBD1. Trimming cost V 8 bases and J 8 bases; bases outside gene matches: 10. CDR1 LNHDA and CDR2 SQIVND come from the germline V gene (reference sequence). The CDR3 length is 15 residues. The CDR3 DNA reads TGTGCCAGTTCCCCCGGGACAGGGGGTGGAGAAAAACTGTTTTTT. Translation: CASSPGTGGGEKLFF.

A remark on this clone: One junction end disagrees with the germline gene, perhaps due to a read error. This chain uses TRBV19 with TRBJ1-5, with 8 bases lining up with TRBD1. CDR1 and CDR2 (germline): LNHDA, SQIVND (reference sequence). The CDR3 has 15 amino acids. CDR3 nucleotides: TGTGCCAGCACCAGGGACAGGAGAAGCAATCAGCCCCAGAATTTT. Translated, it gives CASTRDRRSNQPQNF. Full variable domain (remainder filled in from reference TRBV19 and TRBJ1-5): DGGITQSPKYLFRKEGQNVTLSCEQNLNHDAMYWYRQDPGQGLRLIYYSQIVNDFQKGDIAEGYSVSREKKESFPLTVTSAQKNPTAFYLCASTRDRRSNQPQNFGDGTRLSIL.

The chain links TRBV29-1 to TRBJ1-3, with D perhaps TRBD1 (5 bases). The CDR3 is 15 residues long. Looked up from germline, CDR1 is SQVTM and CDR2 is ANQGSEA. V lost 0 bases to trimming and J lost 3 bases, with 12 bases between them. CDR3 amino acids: CSVEDRRTNGNTIYF. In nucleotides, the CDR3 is TGCAGCGTTGAAGATCGAAGGACAAATGGAAACACCATATATTTT.

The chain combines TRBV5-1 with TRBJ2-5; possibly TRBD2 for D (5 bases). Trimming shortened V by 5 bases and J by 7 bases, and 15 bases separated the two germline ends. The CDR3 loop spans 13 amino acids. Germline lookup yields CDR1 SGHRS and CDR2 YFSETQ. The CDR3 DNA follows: TGCGCCAGCAGTTCAAATTTAGAGGGGACCCAGTACTTC. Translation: CASSSNLEGTQYF.

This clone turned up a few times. Written as DNA, the CDR3 is TGTGCCAGCAGTTTCCTAACTAGCGGGGGCACAGATACGCAGTATTTT. Protein: CASSFLTSGGTDTQYF. V is TRBV28 and J is TRBJ2-3, with 10 bases fitting TRBD2. The CDR3 is 16 residues long. Germline CDR1 MDHEN, CDR2 SYDVKM. The junction had 4 bases not matched to a gene; V was cut back by 3 bases and J by 1 base.

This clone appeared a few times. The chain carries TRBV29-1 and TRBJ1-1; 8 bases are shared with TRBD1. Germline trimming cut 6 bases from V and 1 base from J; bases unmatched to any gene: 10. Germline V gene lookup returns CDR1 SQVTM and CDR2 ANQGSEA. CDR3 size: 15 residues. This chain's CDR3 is CSVPRPGTGNTEAFF. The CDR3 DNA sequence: TGCAGCGTCCCAAGGCCCGGGACAGGGAACACTGAAGCTTTCTTT.

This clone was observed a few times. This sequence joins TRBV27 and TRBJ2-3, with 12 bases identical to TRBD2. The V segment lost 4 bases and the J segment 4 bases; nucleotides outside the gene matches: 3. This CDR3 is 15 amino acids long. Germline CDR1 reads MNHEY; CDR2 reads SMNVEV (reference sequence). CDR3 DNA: TGTGCCAGCAGTTGGACTAGCGGGGTCTCAGATACGCAGTATTTT. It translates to CASSWTSGVSDTQYF.

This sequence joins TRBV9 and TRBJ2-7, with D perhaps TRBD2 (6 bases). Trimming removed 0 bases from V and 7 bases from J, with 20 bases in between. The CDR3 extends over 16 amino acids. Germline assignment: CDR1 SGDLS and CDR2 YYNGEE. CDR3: CASSVATGRPAGEQYF. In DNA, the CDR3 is TGTGCCAGCAGCGTAGCTACAGGAAGGCCTGCGGGGGAGCAGTACTTC. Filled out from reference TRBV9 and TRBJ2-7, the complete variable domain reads DSGVTQTPKHLITATGQRVTLRCSPRSGDLSVYWYQQSLDQGLQFLIQYYNGEERAKGNILERFSAQQFPDLHSELNLSSLELGDSALYFCASSVATGRPAGEQYFGPGTRLTVT.

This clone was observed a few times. In nucleotides, the CDR3 is TGCGCCAGCAGCCCCTGGACTAGCGGGGCCCCGCGTGGTACGCAGTATTTT. Protein product: CASSPWTSGAPRGTQYF. V gene TRBV5-1 combines with J gene TRBJ2-3; TRBD2 matches 12 bases. The V and J ends lost 4 bases and 8 bases, in that order; junction bases with no gene match: 14. This CDR3 region has 17 residues. The germline V gene encodes CDR1 SGHRS and CDR2 YFSETQ. The full variable domain, its missing parts supplied by reference TRBV5-1 and TRBJ2-3, is KAGVTQTPRYLIKTRGQQVTLSCSPISGHRSVSWYQQTPGQGLQFLFEYFSETQRNKGNFPGRFSGRQFSNSRSEMNVSTLELGDSALYLCASSPWTSGAPRGTQYFGPGTRLTVL.

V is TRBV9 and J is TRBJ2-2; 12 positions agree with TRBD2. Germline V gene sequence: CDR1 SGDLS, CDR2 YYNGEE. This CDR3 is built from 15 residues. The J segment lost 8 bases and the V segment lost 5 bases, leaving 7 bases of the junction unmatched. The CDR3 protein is CASSGLLAGGGELFF. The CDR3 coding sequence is TGTGCCAGCAGTGGTCTACTAGCGGGGGGTGGGGAGCTGTTTTTT. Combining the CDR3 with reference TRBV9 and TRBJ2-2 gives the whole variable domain DSGVTQTPKHLITATGQRVTLRCSPRSGDLSVYWYQQSLDQGLQFLIQYYNGEERAKGNILERFSAQQFPDLHSELNLSSLELGDSALYFCASSGLLAGGGELFFGEGSRLTVL.

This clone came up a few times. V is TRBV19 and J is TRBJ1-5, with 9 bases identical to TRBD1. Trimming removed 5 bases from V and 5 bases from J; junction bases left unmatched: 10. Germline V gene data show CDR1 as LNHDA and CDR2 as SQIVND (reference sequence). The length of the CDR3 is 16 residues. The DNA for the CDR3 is TGTGCCAGTAGTGCCTCCTCGACAGGGGGTTATCAGCCCCAGCATTTT. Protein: CASSASSTGGYQPQHF.

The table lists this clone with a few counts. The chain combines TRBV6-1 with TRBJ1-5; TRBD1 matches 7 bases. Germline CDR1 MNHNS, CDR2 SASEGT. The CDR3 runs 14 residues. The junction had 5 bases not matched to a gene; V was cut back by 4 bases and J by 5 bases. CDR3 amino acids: CASSAETGYQPQHF. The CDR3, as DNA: TGTGCCAGCAGTGCCGAGACAGGGTATCAGCCCCAGCATTTT.

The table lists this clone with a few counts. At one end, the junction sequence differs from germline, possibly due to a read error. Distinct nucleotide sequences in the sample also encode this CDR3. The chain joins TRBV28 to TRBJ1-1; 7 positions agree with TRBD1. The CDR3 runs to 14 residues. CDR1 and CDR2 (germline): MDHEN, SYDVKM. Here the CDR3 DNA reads TGTGCCAGCAGGGAGGGACAGCTTAACACTGAGGCTTTCTTT. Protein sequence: CASREGQLNTEAFF.

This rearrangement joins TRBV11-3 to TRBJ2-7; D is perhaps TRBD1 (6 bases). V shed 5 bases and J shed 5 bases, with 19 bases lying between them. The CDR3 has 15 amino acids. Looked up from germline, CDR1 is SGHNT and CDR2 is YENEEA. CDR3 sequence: CASSPGWTEGHEQYF. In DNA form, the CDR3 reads TGTGCCAGCAGCCCAGGGTGGACAGAGGGACACGAGCAGTACTTC. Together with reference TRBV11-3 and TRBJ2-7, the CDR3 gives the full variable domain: EAGVVQSPRYKIIEKKQPVAFWCNPISGHNTLYWYLQNLGQGPELLIRYENEEAVDDSQLPKDRFSAERLKGVDSTLKIQPAELGDSAVYLCASSPGWTEGHEQYFGPGTRLTVT.

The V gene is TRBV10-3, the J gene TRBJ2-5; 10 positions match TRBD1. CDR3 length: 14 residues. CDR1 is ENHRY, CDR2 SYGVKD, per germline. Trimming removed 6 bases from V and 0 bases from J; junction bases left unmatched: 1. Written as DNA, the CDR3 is TGTGCCATCAGCGGACAGGGGGACCAAGAGACCCAGTACTTC. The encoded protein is CAISGQGDQETQYF.

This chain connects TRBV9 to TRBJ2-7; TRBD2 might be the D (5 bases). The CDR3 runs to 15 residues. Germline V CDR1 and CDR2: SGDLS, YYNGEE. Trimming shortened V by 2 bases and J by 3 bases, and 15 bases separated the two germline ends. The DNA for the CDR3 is TGTGCCAGCAGCGTGGGGAGCCAACCGGTCTACGAGCAGTACTTC. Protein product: CASSVGSQPVYEQYF.